Listed below are T cell receptor beta chains from one sample, sequenced in a study of T-cell reconstitution after alpha-beta-depleted transplantation in children. TCRdb re-called the PCR reads through MiXCR, storing one row per CDR3 protein. Among about 540,000 distinct CDR3 sequences listed, approximately 16% were seen once. The sequences come from PBMCs from the stem cell graft donor, collected from the stem cell graft. Receptor source: a human donor who donated a stem cell graft to a child with acute lymphoblastic leukemia. CDR3s leave out the opening cysteine and the closing phenylalanine or tryptophan. Each record gives: V gene, CDR3 protein.

TRBV29-1 SVDQGTDTQY
TRBV12-3/TRBV12-4 ASSLSVGGSEQF
TRBV5-1 ASRSEGGHLAKNIQY
TRBV12-3/TRBV12-4 ASTWTGMNTEAF
TRBV12-3/TRBV12-4 ASSFGWATGELF
TRBV7-7 ASISSGTRYRGNEQF
TRBV18 ASSPYGTGSYNEQF
TRBV20-1 SARLAGGRLTGELF
TRBV27 ASREALGNQPQH
TRBV12-3/TRBV12-4 ASSLWGEQETQY
TRBV5-1 ASSLGASPGSGELF
TRBV20-1 SASPNYGYT
TRBV7-9 ASSPEYTEAF
TRBV12-3/TRBV12-4 ASSLGGTSGRWGQF
TRBV12-3/TRBV12-4 AIPGLAGENEQF
TRBV5-1 ASSFTDSNNEQF
TRBV7-2 ASSFKRDSRRTDTQY
TRBV12-3/TRBV12-4 ASRGRTGDQPQH
TRBV6-7 ASSFPGQCYTGELF
TRBV12-3/TRBV12-4 ASSTPSGYMNTEAF
TRBV29-1 SVGRTAGNEQF
TRBV7-6 ASSLPLAGTQY
TRBV7-9 ASSIASDEQY
TRBV12-3/TRBV12-4 ACSPWVSNYGYT
TRBV20-1 SAPDRDYEQY
TRBV7-2 ASSSPGTGGWYEQY
TRBV5-1 ASSLGSGTQPQF
TRBV13 ASSFGTPSSYEQY
TRBV4-1 ASRPGRAYSNQPQH
TRBV4-1 ASSQATGAATNEKLF
TRBV29-1 SVDTGPYEQY
TRBV28 ASSPGGTVLSGYT
TRBV5-1 ASSLEGSTHQPQH
TRBV7-3 ASSLDGRPNVLT
TRBV7-3 ASSSGPAPTYEQY
TRBV21-1 ASSKRSGQGYEQY
TRBV10-3 AISELDGTYEQY
TRBV9 ASSAADEQF
TRBV7-8 ASSSLQGPSYEQY
TRBV15 ASGASRGASYEQY
TRBV10-2 ASSDLFATGRHTEAF
TRBV7-2 ASSLGLAGGRVNEQF
TRBV20-1 SATSGTGPLGT
TRBV5-1 ASSFSTGDQETQY
TRBV9 ASSPPRGHGELF
TRBV5-4 ASSLWGIVSIPKY
TRBV5-1 ASRRGDGGRVGYT
TRBV18 ASSASPTGLTEKLF
TRBV12-3/TRBV12-4 ASSPQAGHTEAF
TRBV3-1 ASSQDLRGSYNEQF
TRBV5-1 ANIAVTSTDTQY
TRBV5-6 ASSLAVGYNSPLH
TRBV12-3/TRBV12-4 ASSFESSYNSPLH
TRBV7-2 ASSLAGDGSNEQF
TRBV7-2 ASSLALAAGELF
TRBV12-3/TRBV12-4 ASSSRYSGRISNEQF
TRBV7-8 ASSTAQALLATYNEQF
TRBV3-1 ASSQDSDRVN
TRBV5-1 ASSLALSGSTGELF
TRBV5-1 ASSLATCEQY